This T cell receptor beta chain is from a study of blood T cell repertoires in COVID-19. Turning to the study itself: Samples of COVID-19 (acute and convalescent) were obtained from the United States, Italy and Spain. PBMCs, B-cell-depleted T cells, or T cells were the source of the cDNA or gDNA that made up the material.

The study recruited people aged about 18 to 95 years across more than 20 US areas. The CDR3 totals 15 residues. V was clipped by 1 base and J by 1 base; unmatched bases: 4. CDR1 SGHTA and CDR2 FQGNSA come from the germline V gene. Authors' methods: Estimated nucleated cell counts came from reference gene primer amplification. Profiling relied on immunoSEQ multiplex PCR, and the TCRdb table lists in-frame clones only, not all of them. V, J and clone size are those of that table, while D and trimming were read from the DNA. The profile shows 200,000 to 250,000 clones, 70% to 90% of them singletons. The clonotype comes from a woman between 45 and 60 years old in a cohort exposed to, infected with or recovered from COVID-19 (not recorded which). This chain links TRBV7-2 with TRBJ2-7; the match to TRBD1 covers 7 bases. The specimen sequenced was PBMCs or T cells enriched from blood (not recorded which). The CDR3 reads CASSLGDSNSYEQYF. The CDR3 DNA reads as TGTGCCAGCAGCTTAGGGGACAGTAATTCCTACGAGCAGTACTTC.